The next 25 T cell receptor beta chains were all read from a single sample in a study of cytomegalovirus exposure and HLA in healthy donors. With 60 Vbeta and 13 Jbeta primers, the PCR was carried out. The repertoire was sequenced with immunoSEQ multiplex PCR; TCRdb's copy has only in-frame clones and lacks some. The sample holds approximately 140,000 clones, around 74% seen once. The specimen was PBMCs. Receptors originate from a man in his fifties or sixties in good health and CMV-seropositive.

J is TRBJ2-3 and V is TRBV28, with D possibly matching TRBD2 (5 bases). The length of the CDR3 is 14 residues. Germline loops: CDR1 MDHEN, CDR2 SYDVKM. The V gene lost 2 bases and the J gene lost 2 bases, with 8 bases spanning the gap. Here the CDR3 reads CASSLSRDTDTQYF. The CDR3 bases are TGTGCCAGCAGTTTAAGCCGGGACACAGATACGCAGTATTTT.

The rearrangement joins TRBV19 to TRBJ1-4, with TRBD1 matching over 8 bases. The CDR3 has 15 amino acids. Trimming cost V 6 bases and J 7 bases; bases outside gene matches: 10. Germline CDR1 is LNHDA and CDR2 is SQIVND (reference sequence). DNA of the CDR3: TGTGCCAGTAGATCAACCGGGACAGGCTTTGAAAAACTGTTTTTT. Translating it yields CASRSTGTGFEKLFF.

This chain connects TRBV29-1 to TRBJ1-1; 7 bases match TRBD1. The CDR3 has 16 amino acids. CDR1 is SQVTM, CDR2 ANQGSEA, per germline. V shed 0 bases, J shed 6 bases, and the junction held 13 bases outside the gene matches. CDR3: CSVEDRDRMGSAEAFF. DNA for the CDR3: TGCAGCGTTGAAGATCGGGACAGAATGGGGAGCGCTGAAGCTTTCTTT.

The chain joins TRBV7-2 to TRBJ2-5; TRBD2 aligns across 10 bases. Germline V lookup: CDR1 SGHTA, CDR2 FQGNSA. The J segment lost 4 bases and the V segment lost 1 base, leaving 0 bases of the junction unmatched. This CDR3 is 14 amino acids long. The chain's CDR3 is CASSLGLAGETQYF. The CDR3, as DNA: TGTGCCAGCAGCTTAGGACTAGCGGGAGAGACCCAGTACTTC. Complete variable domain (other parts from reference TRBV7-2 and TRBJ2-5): GAGVSQSPSNKVTEKGKDVELRCDPISGHTALYWYRQSLGQGLEFLIYFQGNSAPDKSGLPSDRFSAERTGGSVSTLTIQRTQQEDSAVYLCASSLGLAGETQYFGPGTRLLVL.

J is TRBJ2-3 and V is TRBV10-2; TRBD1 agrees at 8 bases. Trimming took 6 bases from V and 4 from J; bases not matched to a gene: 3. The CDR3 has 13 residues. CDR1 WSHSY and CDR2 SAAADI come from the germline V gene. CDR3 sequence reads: CASRQQGADTQYF. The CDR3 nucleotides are TGCGCCAGCAGGCAACAGGGGGCAGATACGCAGTATTTT.

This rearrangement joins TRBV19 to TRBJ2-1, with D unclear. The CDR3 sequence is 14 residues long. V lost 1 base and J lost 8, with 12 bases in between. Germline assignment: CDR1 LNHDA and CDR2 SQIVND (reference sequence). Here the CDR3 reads CASSIVPGAYEQFF. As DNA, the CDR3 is TGTGCCAGTAGTATAGTACCGGGTGCGTATGAGCAGTTCTTC.

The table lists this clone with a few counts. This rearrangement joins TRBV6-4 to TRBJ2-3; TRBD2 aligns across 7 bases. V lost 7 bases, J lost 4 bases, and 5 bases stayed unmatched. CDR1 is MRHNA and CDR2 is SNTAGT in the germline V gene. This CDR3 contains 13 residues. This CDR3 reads CASKGGEADTQYF. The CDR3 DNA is TGTGCCAGCAAGGGAGGGGAAGCAGATACGCAGTATTTT.

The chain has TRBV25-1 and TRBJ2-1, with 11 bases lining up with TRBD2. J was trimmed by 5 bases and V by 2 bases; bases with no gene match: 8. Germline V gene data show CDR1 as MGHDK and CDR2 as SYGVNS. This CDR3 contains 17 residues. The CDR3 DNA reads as TGTGCCAGCAGTGAAGGCCTAGCGGGAGGTCCCGACAATGAGCAGTTCTTC. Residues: CASSEGLAGGPDNEQFF. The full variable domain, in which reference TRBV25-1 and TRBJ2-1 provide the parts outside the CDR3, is EADIYQTPRYLVIGTGKKITLECSQTMGHDKMYWYQQDPGMELHLIHYSYGVNSTEKGDLSSESTVSRIRTEHFPLTLESARPSHTSQYLCASSEGLAGGPDNEQFFGPGTRLTVL.

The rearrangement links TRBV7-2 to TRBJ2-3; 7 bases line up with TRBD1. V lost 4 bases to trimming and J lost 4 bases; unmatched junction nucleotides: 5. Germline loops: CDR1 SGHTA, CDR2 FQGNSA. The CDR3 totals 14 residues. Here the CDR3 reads CASSSRQGPDTQYF. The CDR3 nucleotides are TGTGCCAGCAGCTCCCGACAGGGTCCAGATACGCAGTATTTT.

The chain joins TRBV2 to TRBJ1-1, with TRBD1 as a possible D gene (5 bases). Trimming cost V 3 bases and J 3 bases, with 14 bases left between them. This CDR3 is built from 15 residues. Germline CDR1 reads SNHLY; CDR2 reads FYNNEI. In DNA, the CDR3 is TGTGCCAGCAGTGAGCCTCCCCTCAGGGACACTGAAGCTTTCTTT. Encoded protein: CASSEPPLRDTEAFF.

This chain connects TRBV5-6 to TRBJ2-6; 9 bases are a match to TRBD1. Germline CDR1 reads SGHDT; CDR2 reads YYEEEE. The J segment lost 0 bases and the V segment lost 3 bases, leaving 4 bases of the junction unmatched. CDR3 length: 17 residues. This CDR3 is CASSWGQGSSGANVLTF. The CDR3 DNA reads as TGTGCCAGCAGCTGGGGACAGGGAAGCTCTGGGGCCAACGTCCTGACTTTC.

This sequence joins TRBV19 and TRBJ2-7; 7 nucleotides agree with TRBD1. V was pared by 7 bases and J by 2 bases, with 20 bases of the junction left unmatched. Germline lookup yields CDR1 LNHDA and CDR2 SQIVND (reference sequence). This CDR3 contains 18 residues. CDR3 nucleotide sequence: TGTGCCAGTATAAACGCACGGGACAGTAGGATGAAAACCTACGAGCAGTACTTC. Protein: CASINARDSRMKTYEQYF.

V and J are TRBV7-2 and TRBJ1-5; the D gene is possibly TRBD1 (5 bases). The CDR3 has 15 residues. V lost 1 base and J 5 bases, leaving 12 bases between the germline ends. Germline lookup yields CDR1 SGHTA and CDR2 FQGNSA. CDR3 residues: CASSLVVGGDQPQHF. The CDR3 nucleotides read TGTGCCAGCAGCTTAGTGGTCGGGGGGGATCAGCCCCAGCATTTT.

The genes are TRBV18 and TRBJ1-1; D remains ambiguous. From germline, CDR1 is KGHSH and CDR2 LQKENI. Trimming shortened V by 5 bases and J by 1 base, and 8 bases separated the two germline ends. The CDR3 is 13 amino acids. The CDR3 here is CASSTERNTEAFF. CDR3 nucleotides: TGTGCCAGCTCAACTGAGAGGAACACTGAAGCTTTCTTT.

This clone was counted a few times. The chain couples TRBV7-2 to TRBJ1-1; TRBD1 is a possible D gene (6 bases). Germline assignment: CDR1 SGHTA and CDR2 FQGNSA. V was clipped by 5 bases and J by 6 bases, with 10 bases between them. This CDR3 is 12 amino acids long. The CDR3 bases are TGTGCCAGCAGCCTGGGGACACCTGAAGCTTTCTTT. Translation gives CASSLGTPEAFF.

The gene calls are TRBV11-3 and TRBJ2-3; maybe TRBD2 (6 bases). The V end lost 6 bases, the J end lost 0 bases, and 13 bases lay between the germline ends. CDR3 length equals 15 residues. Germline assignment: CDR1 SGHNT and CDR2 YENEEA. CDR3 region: CASSQTGTSTDTQYF. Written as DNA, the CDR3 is TGTGCCAGCAGTCAAACCGGGACTAGCACAGATACGCAGTATTTT.

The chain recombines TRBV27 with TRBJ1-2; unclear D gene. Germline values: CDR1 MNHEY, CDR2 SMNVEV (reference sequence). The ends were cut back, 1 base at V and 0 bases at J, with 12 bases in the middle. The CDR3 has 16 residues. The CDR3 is CASSLYSGIANYGYTF. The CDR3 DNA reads TGTGCCAGCAGTTTATATTCTGGCATCGCTAACTATGGCTACACCTTC.

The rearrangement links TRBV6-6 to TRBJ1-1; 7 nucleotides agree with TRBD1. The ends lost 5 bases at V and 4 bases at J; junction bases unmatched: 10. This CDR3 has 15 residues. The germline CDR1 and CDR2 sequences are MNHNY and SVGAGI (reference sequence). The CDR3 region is CASSPDRPWGTEAFF. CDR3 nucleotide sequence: TGTGCCAGCAGTCCGGACAGGCCCTGGGGCACTGAAGCTTTCTTT.

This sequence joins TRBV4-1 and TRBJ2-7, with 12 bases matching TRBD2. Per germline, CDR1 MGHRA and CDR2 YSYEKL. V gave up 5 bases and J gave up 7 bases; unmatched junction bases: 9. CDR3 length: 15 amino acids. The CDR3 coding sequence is TGCGCCAGCAGCTGGGGACTAGCGGGCCTCGGGGAGCAGTACTTC. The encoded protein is CASSWGLAGLGEQYF.

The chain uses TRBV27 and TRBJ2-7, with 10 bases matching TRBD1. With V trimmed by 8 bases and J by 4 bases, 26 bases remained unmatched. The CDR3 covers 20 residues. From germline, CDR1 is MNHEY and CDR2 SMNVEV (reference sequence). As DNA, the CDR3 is TGTGCCAGCCGGAGGAGGGGGACAGGGGCCCCGGAAGGGTCTGAATACGAGCAGTACTTC. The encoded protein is CASRRRGTGAPEGSEYEQYF.

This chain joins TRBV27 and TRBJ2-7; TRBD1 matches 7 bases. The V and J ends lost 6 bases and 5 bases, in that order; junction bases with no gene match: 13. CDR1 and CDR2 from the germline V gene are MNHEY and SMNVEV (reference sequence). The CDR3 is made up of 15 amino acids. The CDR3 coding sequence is TGTGCCAGCAGGACATCGACAGGGCGGTGGAACGAGCAGTACTTC. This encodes CASRTSTGRWNEQYF.

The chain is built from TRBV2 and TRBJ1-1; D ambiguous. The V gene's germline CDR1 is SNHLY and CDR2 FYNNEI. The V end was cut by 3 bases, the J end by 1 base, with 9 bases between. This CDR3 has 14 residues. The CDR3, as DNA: TGTGCCAGCAGTGACGCGACACGGAACACTGAAGCTTTCTTT. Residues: CASSDATRNTEAFF. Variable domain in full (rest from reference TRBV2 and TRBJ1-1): EPEVTQTPSHQVTQMGQEVILRCVPISNHLYFYWYRQILGQKVEFLVSFYNNEISEKSEIFDDQFSVERPDGSNFTLKIRSTKLEDSAMYFCASSDATRNTEAFFGQGTRLTVV.

CDR3 protein: CASSLGQGLWEQYF. The CDR3 region has the DNA TGTGCCAGCAGCTTAGGACAGGGCCTATGGGAGCAGTACTTC. The chain uses TRBV7-9 and TRBJ2-7; TRBD1 matches at 7 bases. Germline-derived CDR1 and CDR2 are SEHNR and FQNEAQ (reference sequence). This CDR3 region has 14 residues. The V segment lost 1 base and the J segment 7 bases; nucleotides outside the gene matches: 7. Full variable domain (remainder filled in from reference TRBV7-9 and TRBJ2-7): DTGVSQNPRHKITKRGQNVTFRCDPISEHNRLYWYRQTLGQGPEFLTYFQNEAQLEKSRLLSDRFSAERPKGSFSTLEIQRTEQGDSAMYLCASSLGQGLWEQYFGPGTRLTVT.

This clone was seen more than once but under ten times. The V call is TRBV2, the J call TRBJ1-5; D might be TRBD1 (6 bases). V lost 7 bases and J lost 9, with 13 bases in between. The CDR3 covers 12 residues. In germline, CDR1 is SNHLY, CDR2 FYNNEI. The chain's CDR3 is CASNTQGTPQHF. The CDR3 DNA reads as TGTGCCAGCAATACGCAGGGGACGCCCCAGCATTTT.

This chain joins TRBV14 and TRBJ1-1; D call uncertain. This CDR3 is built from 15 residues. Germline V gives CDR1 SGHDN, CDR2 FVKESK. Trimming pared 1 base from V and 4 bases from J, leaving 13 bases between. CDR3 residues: CASSQVRGFGTEAFF. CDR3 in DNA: TGTGCCAGCAGCCAAGTAAGAGGGTTCGGCACTGAAGCTTTCTTT.